This TCR beta chain was captured by sequencing in a study of blood T cell repertoires in COVID-19. Repertoires were generated with immunoSEQ multiplex PCR, while TCRdb's copy carries only in-frame clones and drops some. This sample has over 350,000 clones, with around 90% found just once. The germline V gene encodes CDR1 SEHNR and CDR2 FQNEAQ (reference sequence). This CDR3 has 13 residues. V dropped 4 bases and J dropped 7 bases, with 10 bases sitting between them. The sample holds one count of this clone. The sequenced sample consisted of PBMCs or T cells enriched from blood (not recorded which). V gene TRBV7-9 combines with J gene TRBJ1-4, with a tentative D call TRBD1 (6 bases). This sequence originates from a young woman with acute COVID-19. This CDR3 reads CASSSGDGEKLFF. Here the CDR3 DNA reads TGTGCCAGCAGCTCAGGGGATGGTGAAAAACTGTTTTTT.